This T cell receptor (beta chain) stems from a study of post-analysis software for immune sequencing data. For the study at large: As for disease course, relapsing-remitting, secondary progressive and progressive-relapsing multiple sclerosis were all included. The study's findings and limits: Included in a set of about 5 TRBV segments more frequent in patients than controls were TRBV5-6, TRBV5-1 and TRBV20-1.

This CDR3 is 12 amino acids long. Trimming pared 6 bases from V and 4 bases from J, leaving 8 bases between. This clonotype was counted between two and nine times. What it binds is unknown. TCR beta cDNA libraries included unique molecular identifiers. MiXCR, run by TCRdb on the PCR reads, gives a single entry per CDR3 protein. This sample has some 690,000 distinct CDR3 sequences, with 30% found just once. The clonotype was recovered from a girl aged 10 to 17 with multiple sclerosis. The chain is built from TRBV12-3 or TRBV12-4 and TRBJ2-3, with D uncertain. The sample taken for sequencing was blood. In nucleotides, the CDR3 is TGTGCCAGCAGCGCAAGGGCAGATACGCAGTATTTT. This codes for CASSARADTQYF.